These 11 T cell receptor beta chains came from one sample sequenced in a study of blood T cell repertoires in COVID-19. TCRdb's table, derived via immunoSEQ multiplex PCR, lists solely in-frame clones and lacks some. This table has fewer than 150,000 clones, roughly 80% appearing once. The source material was peripheral blood. Receptors were obtained from a man aged 45-60 years with acute or convalescent COVID-19.

V and J are TRBV6-5 and TRBJ2-7; 11 nucleotides match TRBD2. The germline gives CDR1 MNHEY, CDR2 SVGAGI. The V gene end was trimmed by 4 bases and the J gene end by 0 bases; junction bases not matched to a gene: 2. The CDR3 contains 15 residues. CDR3 region: CASSSSGGSSYEQYF. CDR3 sequence (DNA): TGTGCCAGCAGTTCTAGCGGGGGGAGCTCCTACGAGCAGTACTTC.

This clone was seen only a few times. This chain connects TRBV19 to TRBJ1-5; D not certain. CDR3 length: 14 amino acids. Germline V gene data show CDR1 as LNHDA and CDR2 as SQIVND (reference sequence). V lost 3 bases to trimming and J lost 2 bases, with 8 bases between them. The CDR3 reads CASSIGQGNQPQHF. CDR3 DNA sequence: TGTGCCAGTAGTATTGGCCAGGGCAATCAGCCCCAGCATTTT.

J is TRBJ1-6 and V is TRBV3-1 (or the pseudogene TRBV3-2), with a possible D match to TRBD1 (5 bases). Germline CDR1 is LGHDT and CDR2 is YNNKEL (reference sequence). The length of the CDR3 is 13 residues. With 4 bases removed from V and 11 bases from J, the gap between germline ends came to 12 bases. The CDR3 sequence: CASSRGGVPPLHF. CDR3 sequence (DNA): TGTGCCAGCAGCCGGGGGGGGGTTCCACCCCTCCACTTT.

In this sample, this clone turned up a few times. The CDR3 reads CASSKGLGQPTDTQYF. The CDR3 DNA follows: TGTGCCAGTAGTAAAGGTTTGGGACAGCCCACAGATACGCAGTATTTT. The V call is TRBV19, the J call TRBJ2-3; 7 bases line up with TRBD1. After removal of 4 bases from V and 2 bases from J, the junction contained 9 bases not matched to a gene. CDR1 LNHDA and CDR2 SQIVND come from the germline V gene (reference sequence). The CDR3 has 16 amino acids.

V gene TRBV6-1 combines with J gene TRBJ2-1; the match to TRBD1 covers 10 bases. V lost 7 bases, J lost 8 bases, and 5 bases stayed unmatched. The length of the CDR3 is 13 residues. Germline CDR1 reads MNHNS; CDR2 reads SASEGT. The CDR3 reads CASNRDRGDEQFF. CDR3 nucleotide sequence: TGTGCCAGCAATAGGGACAGGGGCGATGAGCAGTTCTTC.

This clone was recorded only once. This chain uses TRBV7-9 with TRBJ1-1; 9 positions match TRBD1. In germline, CDR1 is SEHNR, CDR2 FQNEAQ (reference sequence). The trim removed 8 bases at V and 1 base at J, leaving 8 bases unmatched. There are 15 residues in the CDR3. The CDR3 sequence is CASDDRGQGNTEAFF. The CDR3 nucleotides read TGTGCCAGCGACGACCGGGGACAGGGGAACACTGAAGCTTTCTTT.

V and J are TRBV19 and TRBJ2-5; TRBD1 matches 7 bases. J lost 4 bases, V lost 2 bases, and 4 bases had no gene match. Germline CDR1 reads LNHDA; CDR2 reads SQIVND (reference sequence). The CDR3 contains 14 residues. The CDR3 DNA sequence: TGTGCCAGTAGTATACAGGGGGTTGCAGAGACCCAGTACTTC. Protein sequence: CASSIQGVAETQYF. Combining the CDR3 with reference TRBV19 and TRBJ2-5 gives the whole variable domain DGGITQSPKYLFRKEGQNVTLSCEQNLNHDAMYWYRQDPGQGLRLIYYSQIVNDFQKGDIAEGYSVSREKKESFPLTVTSAQKNPTAFYLCASSIQGVAETQYFGPGTRLLVL.

This chain connects TRBV5-4 to TRBJ1-2; D is ambiguous. Trimming removed 1 base at V and 8 bases at J, with 9 bases between. Germline V gives CDR1 SGHNT, CDR2 YYREEE (reference sequence). The CDR3 loop spans 12 amino acids. The CDR3 DNA sequence: TGTGCCAGCAGCTTGCCCGGGAACGGCTACACCTTC. This sequence encodes CASSLPGNGYTF.

This clone was counted a single time. The chain recombines TRBV9 with TRBJ2-7; perhaps TRBD2 as D (5 bases). Germline loops: CDR1 SGDLS, CDR2 YYNGEE. The V and J ends lost 1 base and 5 bases respectively, with 13 bases between them. The CDR3 loop spans 14 amino acids. This CDR3 reads CASSVNPERDEQYF. The DNA for the CDR3 is TGTGCCAGCAGCGTAAATCCAGAGAGGGACGAGCAGTACTTC.

In this sample, this clone turned up a few times. CDR3 in amino acids: CASSQDRYYEQYF. The CDR3 DNA follows: TGCGCCAGCAGCCAAGACAGGTACTACGAGCAGTACTTC. V usage is TRBV4-1 and J usage is TRBJ2-7; D uncertain. Germline V gene lookup returns CDR1 MGHRA and CDR2 YSYEKL. The CDR3 contains 13 residues. V lost 0 bases to trimming and J lost 3 bases, with 6 bases between them.

The chain joins TRBV4-2 to TRBJ1-1; perhaps TRBD1 as D (5 bases). Germline CDR1 is LGHNA and CDR2 is YNFKEQ. Trimming shortened V by 0 bases and J by 0 bases, and 8 bases separated the two germline ends. The CDR3 spans 15 residues. The CDR3 loop reads CASSQERGVNTEAFF. The DNA for the CDR3 is TGTGCCAGCAGCCAAGAAAGGGGCGTGAACACTGAAGCTTTCTTT.